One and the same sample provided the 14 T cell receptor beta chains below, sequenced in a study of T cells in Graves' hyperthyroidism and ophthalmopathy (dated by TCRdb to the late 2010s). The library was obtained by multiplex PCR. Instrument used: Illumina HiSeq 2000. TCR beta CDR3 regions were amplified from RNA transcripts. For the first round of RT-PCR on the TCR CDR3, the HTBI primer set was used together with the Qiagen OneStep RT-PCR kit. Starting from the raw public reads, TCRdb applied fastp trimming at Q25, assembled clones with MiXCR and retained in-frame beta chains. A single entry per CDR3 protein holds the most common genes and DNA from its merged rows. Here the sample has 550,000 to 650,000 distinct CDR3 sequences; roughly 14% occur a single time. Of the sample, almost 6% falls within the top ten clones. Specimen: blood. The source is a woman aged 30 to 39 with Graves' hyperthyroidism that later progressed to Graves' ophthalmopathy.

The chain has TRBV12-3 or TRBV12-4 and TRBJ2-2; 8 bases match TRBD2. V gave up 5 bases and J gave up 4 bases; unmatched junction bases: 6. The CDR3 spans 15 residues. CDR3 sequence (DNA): TGTGCCAGCAGTGAAAGGGCGGGGGGCACCGGGGAGCTGTTTTTT. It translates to CASSERAGGTGELFF.

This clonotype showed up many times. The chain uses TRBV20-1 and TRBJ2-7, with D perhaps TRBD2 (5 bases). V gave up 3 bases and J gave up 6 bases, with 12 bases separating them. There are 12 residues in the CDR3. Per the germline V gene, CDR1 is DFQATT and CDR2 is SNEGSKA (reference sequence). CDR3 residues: CSASAGGPEQYF. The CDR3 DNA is TGCAGTGCTAGTGCGGGTGGCCCCGAGCAGTACTTC.

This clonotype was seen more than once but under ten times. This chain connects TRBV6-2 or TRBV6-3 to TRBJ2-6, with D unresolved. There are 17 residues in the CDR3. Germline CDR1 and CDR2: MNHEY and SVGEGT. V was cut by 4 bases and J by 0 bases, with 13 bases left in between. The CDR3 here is CASSSDGTSSGANVLTF. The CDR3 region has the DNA TGTGCCAGCAGTTCGGACGGAACAAGCTCTGGGGCCAACGTCCTGACTTTC.

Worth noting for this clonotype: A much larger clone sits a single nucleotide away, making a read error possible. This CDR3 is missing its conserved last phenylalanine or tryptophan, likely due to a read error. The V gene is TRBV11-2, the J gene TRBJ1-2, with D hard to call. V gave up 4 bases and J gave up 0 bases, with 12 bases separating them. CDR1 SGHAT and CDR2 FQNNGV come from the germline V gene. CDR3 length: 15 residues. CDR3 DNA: TGTGCCAGCAGCTCGGAGACGGACGCTAACTATGGCTACACCTCC. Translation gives CASSSETDANYGYTS.

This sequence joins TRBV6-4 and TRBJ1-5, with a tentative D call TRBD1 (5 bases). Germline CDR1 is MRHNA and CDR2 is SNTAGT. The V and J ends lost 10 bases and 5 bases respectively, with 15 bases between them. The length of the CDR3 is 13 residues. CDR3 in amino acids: CATSPGPYQPQHF. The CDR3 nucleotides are TGTGCCACCTCCCCAGGGCCTTATCAGCCCCAGCATTTT.

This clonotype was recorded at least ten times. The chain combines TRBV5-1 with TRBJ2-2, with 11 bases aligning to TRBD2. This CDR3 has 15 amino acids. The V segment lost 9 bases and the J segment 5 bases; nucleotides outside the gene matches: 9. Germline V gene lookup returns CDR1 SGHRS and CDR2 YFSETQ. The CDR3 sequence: CATAKLAGETGELFF. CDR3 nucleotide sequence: TGCGCCACCGCCAAACTAGCGGGAGAAACCGGGGAGCTGTTTTTT.

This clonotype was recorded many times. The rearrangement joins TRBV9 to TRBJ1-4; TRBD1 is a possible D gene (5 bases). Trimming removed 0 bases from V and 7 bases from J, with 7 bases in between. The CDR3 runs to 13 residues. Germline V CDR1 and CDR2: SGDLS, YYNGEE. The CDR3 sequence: CASSVGGPEKLFF. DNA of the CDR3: TGTGCCAGCAGCGTAGGGGGACCTGAAAAACTGTTTTTT.

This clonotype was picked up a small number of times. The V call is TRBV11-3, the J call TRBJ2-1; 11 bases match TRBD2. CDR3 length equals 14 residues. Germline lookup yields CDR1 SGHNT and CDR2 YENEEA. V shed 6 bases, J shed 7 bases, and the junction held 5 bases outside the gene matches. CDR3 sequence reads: CASRSGLAANEQFF. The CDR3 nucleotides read TGTGCCAGCAGGTCGGGACTAGCGGCGAATGAGCAGTTCTTC.

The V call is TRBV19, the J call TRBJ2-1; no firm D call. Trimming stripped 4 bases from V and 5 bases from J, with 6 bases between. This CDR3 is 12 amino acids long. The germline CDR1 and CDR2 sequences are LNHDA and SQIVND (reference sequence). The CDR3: CASSTRNNEQFF. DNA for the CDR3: TGTGCCAGTAGTACTAGGAACAATGAGCAGTTCTTC.

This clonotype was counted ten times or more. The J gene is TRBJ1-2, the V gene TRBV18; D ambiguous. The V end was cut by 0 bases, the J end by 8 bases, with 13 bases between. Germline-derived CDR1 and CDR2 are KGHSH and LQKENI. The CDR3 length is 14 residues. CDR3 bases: TGTGCCAGCTCACCACCTGATTCTCGGAGGGGCTACACCTTC. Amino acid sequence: CASSPPDSRRGYTF.

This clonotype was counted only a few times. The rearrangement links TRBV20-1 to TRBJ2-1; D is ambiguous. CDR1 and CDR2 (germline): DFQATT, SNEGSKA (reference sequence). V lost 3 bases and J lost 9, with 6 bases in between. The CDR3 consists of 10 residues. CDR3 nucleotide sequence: TGCAGTGCTAGTTCGGGTGAGCAGTTCTTC. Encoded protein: CSASSGEQFF.

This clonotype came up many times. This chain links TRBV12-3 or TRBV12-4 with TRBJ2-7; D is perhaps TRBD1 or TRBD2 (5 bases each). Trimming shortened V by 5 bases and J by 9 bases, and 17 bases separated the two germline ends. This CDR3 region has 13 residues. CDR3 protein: CASSMPGRRVQYF. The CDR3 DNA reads TGTGCCAGCAGTATGCCGGGACGGCGAGTGCAGTACTTC.

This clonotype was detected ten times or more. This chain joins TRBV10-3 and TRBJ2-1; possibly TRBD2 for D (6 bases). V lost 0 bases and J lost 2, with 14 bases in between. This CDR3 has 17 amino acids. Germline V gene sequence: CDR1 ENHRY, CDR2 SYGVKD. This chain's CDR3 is CAISESRAGLTYNEQFF. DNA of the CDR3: TGTGCCATCAGTGAGTCAAGAGCGGGCCTTACCTACAATGAGCAGTTCTTC.

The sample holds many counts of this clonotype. This CDR3 reads CASSFGQGNGYTF. CDR3 coding DNA: TGTGCCAGCAGTTTCGGACAGGGAAATGGCTACACCTTC. The rearrangement joins TRBV28 to TRBJ1-2; 8 nucleotides line up with TRBD1. Germline V CDR1 and CDR2: MDHEN, SYDVKM. The CDR3 runs to 13 residues. V lost 3 bases to trimming and J lost 6 bases; unmatched junction nucleotides: 3.